The text below deals with one T cell receptor beta chain. Assay used: immunoSEQ multiplex PCR; TCRdb lists only in-frame clones, some missing. This sample has roughly 76,000 clones, with over 75% found just once. CDR1 and CDR2 (germline): SGHTA, FQGNSA. The CDR3 totals 13 residues. V shed 6 bases and J shed 4 bases, with 12 bases lying between them. These data belong to a study of OX40 agonist ivuxolimab in advanced cancers. About the study: Patients were infused with ivuxolimab every 2 weeks at 0.01 to 10 mg/kg. Patients achieving partial responses numbered three: one hepatocellular carcinoma case and two cutaneous melanoma cases.

The source of this sequence is an adult with an advanced solid tumor such as melanoma, head and neck, liver or kidney cancer. This chain connects TRBV7-2 to TRBJ1-2; possible D gene TRBD1, 5 bases. This material consisted of CD4+ or CD8+ T cells sorted from blood, taken in a trial of the OX40 agonist ivuxolimab. The CDR3 loop reads CASRSGRAYGYTF. The CDR3 DNA is TGTGCCAGCAGGTCGGGGCGCGCCTATGGCTACACCTTC.